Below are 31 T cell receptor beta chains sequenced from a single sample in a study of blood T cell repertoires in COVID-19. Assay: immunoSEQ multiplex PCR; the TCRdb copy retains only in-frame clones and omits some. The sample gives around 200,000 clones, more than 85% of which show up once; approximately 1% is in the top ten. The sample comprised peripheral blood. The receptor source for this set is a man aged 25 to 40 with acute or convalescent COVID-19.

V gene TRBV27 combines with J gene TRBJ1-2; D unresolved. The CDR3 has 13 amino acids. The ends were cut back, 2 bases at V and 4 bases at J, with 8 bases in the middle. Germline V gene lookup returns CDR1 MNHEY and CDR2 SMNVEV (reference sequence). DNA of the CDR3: TGTGCCAGCAGTTTAGGGCAGTCCTATGGCTACACCTTC. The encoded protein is CASSLGQSYGYTF.

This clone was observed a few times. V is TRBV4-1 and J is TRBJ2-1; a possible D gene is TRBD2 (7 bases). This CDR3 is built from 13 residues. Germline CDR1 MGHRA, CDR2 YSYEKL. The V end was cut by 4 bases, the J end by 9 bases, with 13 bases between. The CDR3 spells CASSLGGRGEQFF. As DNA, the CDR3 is TGCGCCAGCAGCCTCGGGGGGCGGGGTGAGCAGTTCTTC.

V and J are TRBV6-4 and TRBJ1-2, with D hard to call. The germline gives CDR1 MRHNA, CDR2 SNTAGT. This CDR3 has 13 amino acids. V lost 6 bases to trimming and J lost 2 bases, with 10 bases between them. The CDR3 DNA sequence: TGTGCCAGCAGGGCAACACCGAACTATGGCTACACCTTC. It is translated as CASRATPNYGYTF.

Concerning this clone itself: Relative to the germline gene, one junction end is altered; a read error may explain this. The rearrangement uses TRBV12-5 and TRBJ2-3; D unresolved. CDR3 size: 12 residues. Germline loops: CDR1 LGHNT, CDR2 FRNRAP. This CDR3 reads CASGTSTDTQYF. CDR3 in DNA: TGTGCTAGTGGAACGAGCACAGATACACAGTATTTT.

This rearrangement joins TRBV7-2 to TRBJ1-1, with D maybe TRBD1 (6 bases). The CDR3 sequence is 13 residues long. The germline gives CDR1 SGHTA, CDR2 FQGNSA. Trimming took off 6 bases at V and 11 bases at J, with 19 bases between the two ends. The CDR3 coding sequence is TGTGCCAGCAGGAATATGAACAGGGAACGGGCTTTCTTT. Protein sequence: CASRNMNRERAFF.

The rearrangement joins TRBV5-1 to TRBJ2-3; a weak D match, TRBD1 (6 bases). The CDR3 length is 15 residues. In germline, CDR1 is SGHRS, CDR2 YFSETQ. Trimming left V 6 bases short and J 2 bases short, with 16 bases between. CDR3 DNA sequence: TGCGCCAGCAATCCATTGGGACAACTCACAGATACGCAGTATTTT. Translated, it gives CASNPLGQLTDTQYF.

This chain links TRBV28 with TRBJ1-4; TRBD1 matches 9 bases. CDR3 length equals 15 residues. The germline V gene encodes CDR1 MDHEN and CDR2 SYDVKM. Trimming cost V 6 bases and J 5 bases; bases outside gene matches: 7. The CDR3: CASRKQGAINEKLFF. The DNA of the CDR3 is TGTGCCAGCAGGAAACAGGGGGCGATAAATGAAAAACTGTTTTTT.

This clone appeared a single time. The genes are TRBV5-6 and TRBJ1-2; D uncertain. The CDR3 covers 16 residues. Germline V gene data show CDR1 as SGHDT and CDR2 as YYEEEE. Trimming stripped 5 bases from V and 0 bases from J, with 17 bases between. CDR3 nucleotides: TGTGCCAGCAGACGGAAAGGTTTGCTAGCTAACTATGGCTACACCTTC. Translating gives CASRRKGLLANYGYTF.

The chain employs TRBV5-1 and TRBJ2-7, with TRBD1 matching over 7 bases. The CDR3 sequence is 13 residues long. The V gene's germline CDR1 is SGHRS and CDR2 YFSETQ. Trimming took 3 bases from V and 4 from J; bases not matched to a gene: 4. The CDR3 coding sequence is TGCGCCAGCAGCTCCGGGACAGAGTACGAGCAGTACTTC. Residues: CASSSGTEYEQYF. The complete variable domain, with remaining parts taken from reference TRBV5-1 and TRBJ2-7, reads KAGVTQTPRYLIKTRGQQVTLSCSPISGHRSVSWYQQTPGQGLQFLFEYFSETQRNKGNFPGRFSGRQFSNSRSEMNVSTLELGDSALYLCASSSGTEYEQYFGPGTRLTVT.

CDR3 DNA sequence: TGTGCCAGCAGCGTATCCGGGACAGGGGCCTTACCGTCCTACAATGAGCAGTTCTTC. Translating it yields CASSVSGTGALPSYNEQFF. The V call is TRBV11-2, the J call TRBJ2-1; 10 nucleotides align to TRBD1. The CDR3 sequence is 19 residues long. V was pared by 5 bases and J by 1 base, with 14 bases of the junction left unmatched. CDR1 and CDR2 from the germline V gene are SGHAT and FQNNGV.

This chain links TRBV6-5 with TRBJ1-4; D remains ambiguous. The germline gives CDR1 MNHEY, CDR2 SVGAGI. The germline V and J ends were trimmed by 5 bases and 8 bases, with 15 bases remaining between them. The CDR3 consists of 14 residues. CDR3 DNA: TGTGCCAGCAGTCTTCAGGCGGGGAGAGAAAAACTGTTTTTT. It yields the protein CASSLQAGREKLFF.

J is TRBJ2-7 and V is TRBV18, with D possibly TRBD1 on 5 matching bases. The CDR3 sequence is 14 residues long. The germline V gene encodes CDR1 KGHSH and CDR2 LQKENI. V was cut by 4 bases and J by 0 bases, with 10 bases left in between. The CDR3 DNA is TGTGCCAGCTCACGAGACAGTAGCTCCTACGAGCAGTACTTC. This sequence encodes CASSRDSSSYEQYF.

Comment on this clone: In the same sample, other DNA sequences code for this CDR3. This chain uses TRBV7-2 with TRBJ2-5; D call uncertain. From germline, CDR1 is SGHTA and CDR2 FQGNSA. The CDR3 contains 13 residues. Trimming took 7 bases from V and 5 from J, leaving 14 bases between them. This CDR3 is CASTLGPEETQYF. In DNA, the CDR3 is TGTGCCAGCACCCTAGGCCCTGAGGAGACCCAGTACTTC.

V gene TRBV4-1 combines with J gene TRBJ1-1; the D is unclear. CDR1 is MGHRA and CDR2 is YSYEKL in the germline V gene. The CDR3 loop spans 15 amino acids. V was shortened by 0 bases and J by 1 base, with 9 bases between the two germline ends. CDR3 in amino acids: CASSQDLVRNTEAFF. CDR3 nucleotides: TGCGCCAGCAGCCAAGATCTAGTGAGGAACACTGAAGCTTTCTTT.

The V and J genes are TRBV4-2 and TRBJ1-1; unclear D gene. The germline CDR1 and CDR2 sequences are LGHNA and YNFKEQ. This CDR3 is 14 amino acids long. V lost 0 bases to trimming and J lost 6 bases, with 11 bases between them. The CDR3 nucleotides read TGTGCCAGCAGCCAAGACGGCGGGAGACCTGAAGCTTTCTTT. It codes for CASSQDGGRPEAFF.

The CDR3 here is CASSLGGSRYEQYF. The CDR3 nucleotides read TGTGCCAGCAGTTTAGGCGGGAGTCGGTACGAGCAGTACTTC. The rearrangement uses TRBV28 and TRBJ2-7, with 7 bases lining up with TRBD2. The V segment lost 2 bases and the J segment 4 bases; nucleotides outside the gene matches: 5. Germline CDR1 reads MDHEN; CDR2 reads SYDVKM. This CDR3 is built from 14 residues. Filled out from reference TRBV28 and TRBJ2-7, the complete variable domain reads DVKVTQSSRYLVKRTGEKVFLECVQDMDHENMFWYRQDPGLGLRLIYFSYDVKMKEKGDIPEGYSVSREKKERFSLILESASTNQTSMYLCASSLGGSRYEQYFGPGTRLTVT.

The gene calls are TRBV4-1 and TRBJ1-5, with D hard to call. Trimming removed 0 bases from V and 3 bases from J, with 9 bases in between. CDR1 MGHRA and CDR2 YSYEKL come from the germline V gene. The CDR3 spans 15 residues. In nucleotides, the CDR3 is TGCGCCAGCAGCCAAGATAGGAGTTACAATCAGCCCCAGCATTTT. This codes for CASSQDRSYNQPQHF.

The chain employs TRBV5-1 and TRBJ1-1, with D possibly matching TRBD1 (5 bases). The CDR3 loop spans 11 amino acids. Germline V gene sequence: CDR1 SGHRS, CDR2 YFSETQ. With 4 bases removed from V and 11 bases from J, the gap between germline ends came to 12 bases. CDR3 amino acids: CASSQTGEAFF. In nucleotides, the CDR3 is TGCGCCAGCAGCCAGACGGGGGAGGCTTTCTTT.

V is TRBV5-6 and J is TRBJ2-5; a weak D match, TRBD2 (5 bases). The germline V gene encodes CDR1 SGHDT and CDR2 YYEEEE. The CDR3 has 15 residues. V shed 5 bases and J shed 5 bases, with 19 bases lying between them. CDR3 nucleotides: TGTGCCAGCAGTCGCTTTCCCGGGATGGGTGAGACCCAGTACTTC. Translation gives CASSRFPGMGETQYF.

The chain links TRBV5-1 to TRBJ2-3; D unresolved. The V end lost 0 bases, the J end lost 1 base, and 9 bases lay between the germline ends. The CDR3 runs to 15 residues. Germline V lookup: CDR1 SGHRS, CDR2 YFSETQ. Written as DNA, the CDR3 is TGCGCCAGCAGCTTGGGATCGGCGGGCACAGATACGCAGTATTTT. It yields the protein CASSLGSAGTDTQYF.

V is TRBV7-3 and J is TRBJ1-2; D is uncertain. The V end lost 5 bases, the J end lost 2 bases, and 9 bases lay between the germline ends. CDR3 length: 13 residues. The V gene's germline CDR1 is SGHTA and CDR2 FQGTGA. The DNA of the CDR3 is TGTGCCAGCAGCCCGAGGGCCAACTATGGCTACACCTTC. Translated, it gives CASSPRANYGYTF.

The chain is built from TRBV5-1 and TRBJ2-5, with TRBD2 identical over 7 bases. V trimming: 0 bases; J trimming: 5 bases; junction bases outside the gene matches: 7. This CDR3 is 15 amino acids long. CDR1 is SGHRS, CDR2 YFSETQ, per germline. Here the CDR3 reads CASSLASGGEETQYF. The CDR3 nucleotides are TGCGCCAGCAGCTTGGCTAGCGGAGGGGAGGAGACCCAGTACTTC.

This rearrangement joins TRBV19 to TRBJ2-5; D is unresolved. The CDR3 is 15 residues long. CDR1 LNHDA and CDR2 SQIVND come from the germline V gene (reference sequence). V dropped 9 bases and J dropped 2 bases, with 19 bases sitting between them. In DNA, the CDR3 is TGTGCCAGGAGAGGTACGGAGTTCAAACAAGAGACCCAGTACTTC. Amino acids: CARRGTEFKQETQYF.

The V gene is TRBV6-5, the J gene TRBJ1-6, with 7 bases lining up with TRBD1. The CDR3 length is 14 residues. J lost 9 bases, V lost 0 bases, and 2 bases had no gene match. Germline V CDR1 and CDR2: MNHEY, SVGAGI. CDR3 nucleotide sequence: TGTGCCAGCAGTTACTCCCGGGACAGTTCACCCCTCCACTTT. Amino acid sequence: CASSYSRDSSPLHF.

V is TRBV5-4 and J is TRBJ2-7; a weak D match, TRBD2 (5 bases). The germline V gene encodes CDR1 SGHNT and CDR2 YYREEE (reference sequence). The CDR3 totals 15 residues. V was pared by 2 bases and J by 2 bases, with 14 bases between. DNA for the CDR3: TGTGCCAGCAGCTTTAAAAGTCGGGGTCCCTACGAGCAGTACTTC. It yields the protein CASSFKSRGPYEQYF.

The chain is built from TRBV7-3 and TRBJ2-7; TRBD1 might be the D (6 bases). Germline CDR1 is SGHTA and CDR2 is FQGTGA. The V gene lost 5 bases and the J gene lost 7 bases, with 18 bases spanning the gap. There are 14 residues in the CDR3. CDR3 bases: TGTGCCAGCAGCCCATCACATGGGGGCGGGGAGCAGTACTTC. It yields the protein CASSPSHGGGEQYF.

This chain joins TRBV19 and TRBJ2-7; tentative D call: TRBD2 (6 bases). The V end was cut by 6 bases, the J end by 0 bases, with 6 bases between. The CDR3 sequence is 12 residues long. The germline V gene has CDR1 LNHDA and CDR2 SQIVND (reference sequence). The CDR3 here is CASRDYSYEQYF. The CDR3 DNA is TGTGCCAGTAGGGACTACTCCTACGAGCAGTACTTC.

Here the CDR3 reads CASSRGELNTEAFF. The CDR3 nucleotides are TGTGCCAGTAGTAGGGGGGAACTGAACACTGAAGCTTTCTTT. The chain couples TRBV19 to TRBJ1-1, with D possibly being TRBD1 (5 bases). Per germline, CDR1 LNHDA and CDR2 SQIVND (reference sequence). The length of the CDR3 is 14 residues. The germline V and J ends were trimmed by 4 bases and 0 bases, with 9 bases remaining between them.

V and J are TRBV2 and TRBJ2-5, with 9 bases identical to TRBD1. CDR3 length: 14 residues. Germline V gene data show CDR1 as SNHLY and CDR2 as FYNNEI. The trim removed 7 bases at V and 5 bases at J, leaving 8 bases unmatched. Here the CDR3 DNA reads TGTGCCAGCACCAACAGGGGGCGTGGGGAGACCCAGTACTTC. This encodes CASTNRGRGETQYF.

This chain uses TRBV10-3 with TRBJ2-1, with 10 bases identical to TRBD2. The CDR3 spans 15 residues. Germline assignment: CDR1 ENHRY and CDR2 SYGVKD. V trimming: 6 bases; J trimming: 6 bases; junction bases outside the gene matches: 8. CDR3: CAISGLADFSNEQFF. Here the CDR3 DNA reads TGTGCCATCAGCGGACTAGCGGACTTTAGCAATGAGCAGTTCTTC.

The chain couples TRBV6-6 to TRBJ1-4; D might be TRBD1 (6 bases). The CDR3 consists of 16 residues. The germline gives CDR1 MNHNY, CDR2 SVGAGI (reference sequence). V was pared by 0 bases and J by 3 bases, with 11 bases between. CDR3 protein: CASSYSKDRPNEKLFF. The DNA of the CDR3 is TGTGCCAGCAGTTACTCGAAGGACAGACCTAATGAAAAACTGTTTTTT.